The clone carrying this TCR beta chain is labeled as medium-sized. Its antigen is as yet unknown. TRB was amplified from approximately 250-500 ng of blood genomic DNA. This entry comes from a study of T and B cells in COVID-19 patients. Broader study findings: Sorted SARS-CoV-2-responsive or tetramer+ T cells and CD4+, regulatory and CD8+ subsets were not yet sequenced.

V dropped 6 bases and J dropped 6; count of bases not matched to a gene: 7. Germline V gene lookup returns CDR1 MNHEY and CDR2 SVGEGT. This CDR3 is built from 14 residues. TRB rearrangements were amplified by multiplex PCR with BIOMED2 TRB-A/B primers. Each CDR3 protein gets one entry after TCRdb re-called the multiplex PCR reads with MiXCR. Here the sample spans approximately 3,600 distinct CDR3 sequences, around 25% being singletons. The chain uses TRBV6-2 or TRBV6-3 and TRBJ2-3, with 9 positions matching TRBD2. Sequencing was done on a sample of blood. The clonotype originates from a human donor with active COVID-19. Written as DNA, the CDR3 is TGTGCCAGCAGGTCTAGCGGGGCGTGGGATACGCAGTATTTT. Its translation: CASRSSGAWDTQYF.